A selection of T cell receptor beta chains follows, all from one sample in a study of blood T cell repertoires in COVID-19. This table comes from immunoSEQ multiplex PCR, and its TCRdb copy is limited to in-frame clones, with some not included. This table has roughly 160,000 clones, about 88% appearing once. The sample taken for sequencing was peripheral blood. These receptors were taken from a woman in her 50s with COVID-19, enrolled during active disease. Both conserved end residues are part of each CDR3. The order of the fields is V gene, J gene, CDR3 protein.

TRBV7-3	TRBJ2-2	CASSAHAGGNTGELFF
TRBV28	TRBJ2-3	CASSWGGSTDTQYF
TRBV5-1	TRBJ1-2	CASSFAQGQNGYTF
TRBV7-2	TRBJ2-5	CASSFSGGAETQYF
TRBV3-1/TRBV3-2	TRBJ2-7	CASSQRPDRGSYEQYF
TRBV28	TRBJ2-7	CASSLSGTNYEQYF
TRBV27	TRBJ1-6	CASSLGTGLNSPLHF
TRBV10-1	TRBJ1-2	CASSSGAGYGYTF
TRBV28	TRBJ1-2	CASSGGTGGNYGYTF
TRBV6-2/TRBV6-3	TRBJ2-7	CASSYGRTLERAYEQYF
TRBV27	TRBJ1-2	CASSLSSRDTYGYTF
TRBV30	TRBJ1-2	CAWNGGRAYGYTF
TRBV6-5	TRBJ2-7	CASSYSGGRSYEQYF
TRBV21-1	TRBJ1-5	CASSNSGQGALGCNQPQHF
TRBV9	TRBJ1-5	CASSVATGQGPGSNQPQHF
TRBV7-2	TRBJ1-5	CASSTQPGGNQPQHF
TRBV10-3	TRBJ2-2	CAITQTSGSGELFF
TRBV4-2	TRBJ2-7	CASSQELVPPGVEQYF
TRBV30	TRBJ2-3	CAWRPGQSFSTDTQYF
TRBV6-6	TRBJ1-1	CASSYPLDRGNTEAFF
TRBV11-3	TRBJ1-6	CASSYRVGGNNSPLHF
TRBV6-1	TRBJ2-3	CASSDGLSTDTQYF
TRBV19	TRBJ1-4	CASSRDRGYNEKLFF
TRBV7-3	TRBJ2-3	CASSSGLAGGSDTQYF
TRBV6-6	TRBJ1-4	CASSPTGLFTNEKLFF
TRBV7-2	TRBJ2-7	CASSPSREQYF
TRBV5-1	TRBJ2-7	CASSPRAESPYEQYF
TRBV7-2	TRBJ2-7	CASSLARSHSYEQYF
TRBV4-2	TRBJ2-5	CASSQAGTSGGAETQYF
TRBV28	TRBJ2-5	CASSSDRAQQETQYF
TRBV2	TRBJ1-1	CASSERGTNTEAFF
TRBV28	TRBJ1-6	CASSPAPGTGSSNSPLHF